This T cell receptor (beta chain) was documented in a study of blood T cell repertoires in COVID-19. Here immunoSEQ multiplex PCR was the method, and the copy in TCRdb shows in-frame clones only, minus some. The sample has about 190,000 clones, roughly nine tenths seen once. Sequencing used peripheral blood. The origin of this receptor is a man aged 25-45 years with acute or convalescent COVID-19.

The CDR3 nucleotides are TGTGCCGGATGTTTAGGGGGCAGGACTGAAGCTTTCTTT. It encodes CAGCLGGRTEAFF. This sequence joins TRBV30 and TRBJ1-1; 7 bases match TRBD1. V lost 8 bases, J lost 5 bases, and 11 bases stayed unmatched. Germline V lookup: CDR1 GTSNPN, CDR2 SVGIG (reference sequence). The CDR3 extends over 13 amino acids.